In this sample, the clone carrying this TCR beta chain turned up a few times. Original processing methods: The authors estimated nucleated cell counts from reference gene primer amplification. Repertoires were generated with immunoSEQ multiplex PCR, while TCRdb's copy carries only in-frame clones and drops some. V, J and clone size were drawn from that table, and D and trimming were deduced from the DNA. Of about 340,000 clones listed, about 92% are singletons. Germline assignment: CDR1 SGHVS and CDR2 FQNEAQ. The CDR3 loop spans 15 amino acids. After removal of 3 bases from V and 8 bases from J, the junction contained 11 bases not matched to a gene. The sample is drawn from a study of blood T cell repertoires in COVID-19. About the study: Sources were T cells, B-cell-depleted T cells, or PBMCs; the material itself was cDNA or gDNA.

Study members were between about 18 and 89 years old and lived in about two dozen US regions. Participants were placed into cohorts based on the clinical history they reported. This chain connects TRBV7-8 to TRBJ1-2; 8 nucleotides line up with TRBD1. The clonotype was recovered from a woman aged 25 to 39 who had recovered from COVID-19. Sequencing was done on a sample of PBMCs or T cells enriched from blood (not recorded which). Here the CDR3 DNA reads TGTGCCAGCAGCTTTGGTACCGGGACAGGCAGAGGCTACACCTTC. Translation: CASSFGTGTGRGYTF.